This passage covers 30 T cell receptor beta chains from one sample sequenced in a study of shared clonotypes between healthy human individuals. Sequenced by immunoSEQ multiplex PCR; TCRdb stores in-frame clones only, minus some. The sample has about 2.3 million clones, approximately 90% seen once. Sequencing was performed on naive CD4+ T cells from PBMCs. Regarding subset: CD45RA+ positively selected. The receptor source for this set is a man between 18 and 29 years old in good health. Some clones in this sample may be carry-over from other donors' samples.

The V gene is TRBV7-2, the J gene TRBJ2-5, with 11 nucleotides matching TRBD2. From germline, CDR1 is SGHTA and CDR2 FQGNSA. The trim removed 5 bases at V and 4 bases at J, leaving 12 bases unmatched. The CDR3 covers 17 residues. The CDR3 protein is CASSLGASGRKRETQYF. CDR3 sequence (DNA): TGTGCCAGCAGCCTAGGGGCTAGCGGGAGGAAGAGAGAGACCCAGTACTTC.

The rearrangement links TRBV5-1 to TRBJ2-6, with 7 bases identical to TRBD1. There are 17 residues in the CDR3. Trimming at V came to 2 bases and at J to 3 bases, leaving 8 bases not matched to a gene. Germline CDR1 and CDR2: SGHRS and YFSETQ. This CDR3 is CASSFSGGKSGANVLTF. In nucleotides, the CDR3 is TGCGCCAGCAGCTTTTCAGGGGGTAAGAGTGGGGCCAACGTCCTGACTTTC.

This CDR3 reads CASKPRVGTDTQYF. The DNA of the CDR3 is TGTGCCAGCAAACCGAGAGTCGGCACAGATACGCAGTATTTT. V is TRBV6-5 and J is TRBJ2-3; D is ambiguous. The CDR3 covers 14 residues. Germline V gives CDR1 MNHEY, CDR2 SVGAGI. Trimming took off 7 bases at V and 1 base at J, with 12 bases between the two ends.

The rearrangement uses TRBV11-2 and TRBJ2-1, with D maybe TRBD2 (5 bases). This CDR3 is 15 amino acids long. V was shortened by 2 bases and J by 5 bases, with 13 bases between the two germline ends. Germline assignment: CDR1 SGHAT and CDR2 FQNNGV. The CDR3 DNA follows: TGTGCCAGCAGCTTACATCCTCGTAGCGACAATGAGCAGTTCTTC. It codes for CASSLHPRSDNEQFF.

V usage is TRBV7-3 and J usage is TRBJ2-3; no firm D call. The germline V gene encodes CDR1 SGHTA and CDR2 FQGTGA. V lost 5 bases to trimming and J lost 6 bases, with 12 bases between them. CDR3 length: 13 residues. In DNA form, the CDR3 reads TGTGCCAGCAGCCTCGAGTCGCGGGATACGCAGTATTTT. It codes for CASSLESRDTQYF.

The rearrangement uses TRBV18 and TRBJ2-3, with D tentatively TRBD1 or TRBD2 (6 bases each). CDR3 size: 15 residues. The V end lost 4 bases, the J end lost 3 bases, and 14 bases lay between the germline ends. The germline gives CDR1 KGHSH, CDR2 LQKENI. The CDR3 region is CASSLRQGGTDTQYF. In DNA, the CDR3 is TGTGCCAGCTCACTACGACAAGGGGGGACAGATACGCAGTATTTT.

The chain joins TRBV18 to TRBJ2-1; 10 bases line up with TRBD2. CDR3 length: 17 residues. Germline V gene data show CDR1 as KGHSH and CDR2 as LQKENI. J gave up 9 bases and V 0 bases, and 11 bases lay outside the gene matches. CDR3 in DNA: TGTGCCAGCTCACCACCTTGGGGTCTAGCGGGAGTAAGTGAGCAGTTCTTC. Translated: CASSPPWGLAGVSEQFF.

The V call is TRBV7-2, the J call TRBJ2-3; 9 bases fit TRBD1. Germline V lookup: CDR1 SGHTA, CDR2 FQGNSA. The CDR3 loop spans 19 amino acids. The V and J ends lost 6 bases and 3 bases, in that order; junction bases with no gene match: 19. This chain's CDR3 is CASSRRGGTGYGGTDTQYF. Here the CDR3 DNA reads TGTGCCAGCAGTAGGCGGGGCGGGACAGGGTATGGGGGGACAGATACGCAGTATTTT.

In its sample, this clone was seen a few times. The chain carries TRBV19 and TRBJ1-2; D might be TRBD1 (5 bases). The V end lost 4 bases, the J end lost 4 bases, and 13 bases lay between the germline ends. CDR3 length equals 14 residues. Germline assignment: CDR1 LNHDA and CDR2 SQIVND (reference sequence). The CDR3 is CASSTVGTGYGYTF. CDR3 bases: TGTGCCAGTAGTACGGTAGGGACGGGCTATGGCTACACCTTC.

V gene TRBV7-9 combines with J gene TRBJ2-6; TRBD1 matches 7 bases. Unmatched junction bases numbered 5, after V lost 6 bases and J lost 0 bases. The CDR3 consists of 16 residues. Germline loops: CDR1 SEHNR, CDR2 FQNEAQ (reference sequence). The chain's CDR3 is CASSRDRSSGANVLTF. Here the CDR3 DNA reads TGTGCCAGCAGTAGGGACAGATCCTCTGGGGCCAACGTCCTGACTTTC.

The V call is TRBV18, the J call TRBJ1-2; the D gene is possibly TRBD1 (5 bases). Germline CDR1 and CDR2: KGHSH and LQKENI. The CDR3 has 15 residues. V gave up 5 bases and J gave up 2 bases, with 15 bases separating them. The CDR3 nucleotides are TGTGCCAGCTCAGCAGGGACCCTCGGGAACTATGGCTACACCTTC. Protein sequence: CASSAGTLGNYGYTF.

V gene TRBV27 combines with J gene TRBJ2-3, with D uncertain. Trimming shortened V by 4 bases and J by 5 bases, and 4 bases separated the two germline ends. Germline V gene lookup returns CDR1 MNHEY and CDR2 SMNVEV (reference sequence). The CDR3 loop spans 11 amino acids. CDR3 in amino acids: CASSWEDTQYF. DNA of the CDR3: TGTGCCAGCAGTTGGGAAGATACGCAGTATTTT.

V gene TRBV7-2 combines with J gene TRBJ2-5; D is unresolved. The ends were cut back, 8 bases at V and 2 bases at J, with 12 bases in the middle. The CDR3 totals 13 residues. The germline V gene has CDR1 SGHTA and CDR2 FQGNSA. CDR3 sequence: CASPPPGQETQYF. CDR3 coding DNA: TGTGCCAGCCCTCCGCCAGGACAAGAGACCCAGTACTTC. Drawing the rest from reference TRBV7-2 and TRBJ2-5, the complete variable domain is GAGVSQSPSNKVTEKGKDVELRCDPISGHTALYWYRQSLGQGLEFLIYFQGNSAPDKSGLPSDRFSAERTGGSVSTLTIQRTQQEDSAVYLCASPPPGQETQYFGPGTRLLVL.

The chain carries TRBV7-8 and TRBJ2-7; 7 bases match TRBD2. Germline assignment: CDR1 SGHVS and CDR2 FQNEAQ. This CDR3 has 15 amino acids. V dropped 1 base and J dropped 2; count of bases not matched to a gene: 5. CDR3 sequence: CASSLGLAEPYEQYF. CDR3 coding DNA: TGTGCCAGCAGCTTAGGGCTAGCGGAGCCCTACGAGCAGTACTTC.

This clone has just one count. The V and J genes are TRBV4-1 and TRBJ1-5, with D possibly being TRBD1 (5 bases). The CDR3 consists of 18 residues. The V end was cut by 6 bases, the J end by 5 bases, with 26 bases between. The germline CDR1 and CDR2 sequences are MGHRA and YSYEKL. The CDR3 bases are TGCGCCAGCAGTCGGGGATCCGGGGCGGGCGCCTTGGATCAGCCCCAGCATTTT. Protein product: CASSRGSGAGALDQPQHF.

The V gene is TRBV19, the J gene TRBJ1-2; D perhaps matches TRBD1 (5 bases). The CDR3 covers 13 residues. Trimming took off 1 base at V and 8 bases at J, with 11 bases between the two ends. Germline-derived CDR1 and CDR2 are LNHDA and SQIVND (reference sequence). CDR3 DNA: TGTGCCAGTAGTATAGGAACCGGGGACGGCTACACCTTC. It encodes CASSIGTGDGYTF. The variable domain in full, completed from reference TRBV19 and TRBJ1-2, reads DGGITQSPKYLFRKEGQNVTLSCEQNLNHDAMYWYRQDPGQGLRLIYYSQIVNDFQKGDIAEGYSVSREKKESFPLTVTSAQKNPTAFYLCASSIGTGDGYTFGSGTRLTVV.

The V and J genes are TRBV10-3 and TRBJ2-1; D is possibly TRBD1 (5 bases). This CDR3 is 13 amino acids long. Trimming took 8 bases from V and 3 from J, leaving 11 bases between them. From germline, CDR1 is ENHRY and CDR2 SYGVKD. The CDR3 region has the DNA TGTGCCATCCAGGGTTTGGGCTACAATGAGCAGTTCTTC. Translation: CAIQGLGYNEQFF.

The J gene is TRBJ2-5, the V gene TRBV18, with D perhaps matching TRBD1 or TRBD2 (5 bases each). V lost 1 base, J lost 2 bases, and 11 bases lay in between. Germline V gene sequence: CDR1 KGHSH, CDR2 LQKENI. The CDR3 has 15 residues. The CDR3 bases are TGTGCCAGCTCACCACGGGCCTGGGGGCAAGAGACCCAGTACTTC. It codes for CASSPRAWGQETQYF.

About this clone: The same CDR3 also results from other DNA sequences found in this sample. The V and J genes are TRBV28 and TRBJ2-7; the match to TRBD1 covers 10 bases. Germline assignment: CDR1 MDHEN and CDR2 SYDVKM. The CDR3 extends over 14 amino acids. V was clipped by 6 bases and J by 2 bases; unmatched bases: 4. The CDR3 loop reads CASSPGQGTYEQYF. The DNA of the CDR3 is TGTGCCAGCAGCCCGGGACAGGGGACCTACGAGCAGTACTTC.

The chain carries TRBV18 and TRBJ2-3; D could derive from TRBD1 or TRBD2 (5 bases each). The CDR3 totals 15 residues. Germline CDR1 and CDR2: KGHSH and LQKENI. Trimming left V 3 bases short and J 7 bases short, with 17 bases between. The DNA of the CDR3 is TGTGCCAGCTCACCCCCCGGGGCGAACGTGAATACGCAGTATTTT. Its protein is CASSPPGANVNTQYF.

This sequence joins TRBV6-1 and TRBJ1-1; no reliable D call. V lost 2 bases to trimming and J lost 6 bases, with 13 bases between them. CDR3 size: 14 residues. Looked up from germline, CDR1 is MNHNS and CDR2 is SASEGT. CDR3 region: CASSEFYRLAEAFF. The CDR3 DNA follows: TGTGCCAGCAGTGAATTCTACCGGTTGGCTGAAGCTTTCTTT.

This sequence joins TRBV2 and TRBJ1-1, with D perhaps TRBD1 (5 bases). This CDR3 comprises 14 residues. Germline V gene data show CDR1 as SNHLY and CDR2 as FYNNEI. V gave up 3 bases and J gave up 4 bases, with 12 bases separating them. The CDR3 here is CASSDRGPGTEAFF. In nucleotides, the CDR3 is TGTGCCAGCAGTGATAGGGGCCCCGGCACTGAAGCTTTCTTT.

V is TRBV9 and J is TRBJ2-2, with TRBD2 identical over 11 bases. Germline values: CDR1 SGDLS, CDR2 YYNGEE. The CDR3 is made up of 16 amino acids. V lost 3 bases, J lost 4 bases, and 5 bases stayed unmatched. The chain's CDR3 is CASSATSGVGTGELFF. CDR3 coding DNA: TGTGCCAGCAGCGCGACTAGCGGGGTGGGCACCGGGGAGCTGTTTTTT.

The chain links TRBV11-3 to TRBJ2-2, with 10 nucleotides matching TRBD1. Germline CDR1 SGHNT, CDR2 YENEEA. CDR3 size: 13 residues. V was clipped by 8 bases and J by 5 bases; unmatched bases: 2. The CDR3: CASRTGGTGELFF. The CDR3 bases are TGTGCCAGCCGGACAGGGGGAACCGGGGAGCTGTTTTTT.

CDR3 protein: CASTEGRIVSEAFF. The CDR3 DNA reads TGTGCCAGCACTGAAGGACGTATAGTATCTGAAGCTTTCTTT. This chain links TRBV28 with TRBJ1-1; D uncertain. CDR1 and CDR2 from the germline V gene are MDHEN and SYDVKM. This CDR3 contains 14 residues. Trimming removed 7 bases from V and 6 bases from J, with 18 bases in between.

The chain has TRBV11-3 and TRBJ2-7; D may be TRBD2 (5 bases). V lost 1 base and J lost 6, with 13 bases in between. Looked up from germline, CDR1 is SGHNT and CDR2 is YENEEA. This CDR3 comprises 14 residues. The DNA of the CDR3 is TGTGCCAGCAGCTTAGGGACCGCTACTAGCGAGCAGTACTTC. Translated: CASSLGTATSEQYF.

CDR3 in amino acids: CASSPAGSSGNTIYF. CDR3 sequence (DNA): TGTGCCAGCAGTCCTGCGGGGAGCTCTGGAAACACCATATATTTT. The chain links TRBV28 to TRBJ1-3; the D is unclear. This CDR3 has 15 amino acids. Per germline, CDR1 MDHEN and CDR2 SYDVKM. V dropped 5 bases and J dropped 0 bases, with 11 bases sitting between them.

The chain has TRBV29-1 and TRBJ2-2; TRBD1 is a possible D gene (5 bases). CDR1 is SQVTM, CDR2 ANQGSEA, per germline. V was clipped by 6 bases and J by 4 bases, with 15 bases between them. The CDR3 consists of 14 residues. CDR3 sequence reads: CSVLDNYSTGELFF. The CDR3 DNA reads as TGCAGCGTCCTGGACAACTACTCCACCGGGGAGCTGTTTTTT.

As to this clone: This sample includes further DNA sequences coding for the same CDR3. The chain has TRBV27 and TRBJ2-5; a weak D match, TRBD1 (7 bases). Per the germline V gene, CDR1 is MNHEY and CDR2 is SMNVEV (reference sequence). Trimming took off 6 bases at V and 5 bases at J, with 13 bases between the two ends. The CDR3 has 13 amino acids. The CDR3 protein is CASSPRGVETQYF. The CDR3 DNA follows: TGTGCCAGCAGCCCCAGGGGGGTTGAGACCCAGTACTTC.

The chain links TRBV7-2 to TRBJ2-7; D gene uncertain. The CDR3 extends over 14 amino acids. The V gene's germline CDR1 is SGHTA and CDR2 FQGNSA. Trimming shortened V by 4 bases and J by 3 bases, and 13 bases separated the two germline ends. In DNA, the CDR3 is TGTGCCAGCAGCTCCTCCTTTATTGGCTACGAGCAGTACTTC. Its protein product is CASSSSFIGYEQYF.